The present TCR beta chain was sequenced within a study of Tregs in tolerant kidney transplant recipients. Thawed PBMCs were FACS-sorted into unstimulated CD4+CD25+CD127- regulatory T cells, CD4+CD25- non-regulatory cells, CD4 and CD8 cells. In regard to this clone: Its antigen is unidentified.

Study-level results: Some patients' samples used different primers over time, so nucleotide sequences weren't comparable. Antigen-driven expansion was suggested because donor-specific Tregs expanded more than all Tregs in tolerant patients.

The table came from immunoSEQ multiplex PCR; TCRdb's copy has only in-frame clones and leaves some out. The repertoire holds 60,000 to 95,000 clones, under 98% seen once, with approximately 0.56% in the top ten. Looked up from germline, CDR1 is SEHNR and CDR2 is FQNEAQ (reference sequence). The CDR3 loop spans 15 amino acids. Trimming pared 0 bases from V and 5 bases from J, leaving 13 bases between. V gene TRBV7-9 combines with J gene TRBJ1-1; perhaps TRBD1 as D (5 bases). The TCR originated in a human donor who received a combined kidney and bone marrow transplant. Sequenced here: CD4+ T cells from blood, sampled before the transplant. For the CDR3, the DNA is TGTGCCAGCAGCTTAGCCCTAGGGGTGGGTACTGAAGCTTTCTTT. This translates into CASSLALGVGTEAFF.